This TCR beta chain was documented in a study of beta chain features in type 1 diabetes. About the research overall: No patient-donor differences in age, gender, total cells or subset yield. The study examined some 110,000,000 sorted cells across all samples. Whole-study results and caveats: Sequencing the cDNA could make cells with high TCR expression show up more than they should.

Via the markers CD45RO/CCR7/CD25/CD127/CD95/CD27, stem cell-like memory, regulatory, central memory and naive CD4+ cells were sorted. Per the germline V gene, CDR1 is SGHTA and CDR2 is FQGTGA. The CDR3 loop spans 17 amino acids. V lost 1 base and J 2 bases, leaving 18 bases between the germline ends. This clone was detected only a few times. Its specificity is not known. Expressed TCRB transcripts were sequenced after all isolated RNA was converted to cDNA. Repertoires were generated with immunoSEQ multiplex PCR, while TCRdb's copy carries only in-frame clones and drops some. The repertoire has about 410,000 clones, over 11% of them found once; the top ten carry approximately 0.038%.

This clonotype originated in a man younger than 45 in good health. The sample taken for sequencing was naive CD4+ T cells from blood. This sequence joins TRBV7-3 and TRBJ2-7; D not certain. The CDR3 reads CASSLRAVFVGPYEQYV. DNA for the CDR3: TGTGCCAGCAGCTTAAGAGCAGTGTTCGTAGGGCCCTACGAGCAGTACGTC.